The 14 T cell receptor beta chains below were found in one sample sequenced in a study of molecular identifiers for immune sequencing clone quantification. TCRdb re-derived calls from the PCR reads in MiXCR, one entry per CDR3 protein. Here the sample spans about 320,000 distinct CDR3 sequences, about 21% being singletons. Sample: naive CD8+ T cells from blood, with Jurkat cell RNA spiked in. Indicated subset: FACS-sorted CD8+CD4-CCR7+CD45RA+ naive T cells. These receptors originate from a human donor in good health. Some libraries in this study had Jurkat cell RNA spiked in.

The CDR3 is CASRKSGLAGSTDTQYF. In DNA, the CDR3 is TGTGCCAGCAGAAAGTCCGGACTAGCGGGGAGCACAGATACGCAGTATTTT. This chain connects TRBV7-2 to TRBJ2-3; 12 bases agree with TRBD2. V trimming: 6 bases; J trimming: 0 bases; junction bases outside the gene matches: 7. This CDR3 has 17 amino acids. Per germline, CDR1 SGHTA and CDR2 FQGNSA.

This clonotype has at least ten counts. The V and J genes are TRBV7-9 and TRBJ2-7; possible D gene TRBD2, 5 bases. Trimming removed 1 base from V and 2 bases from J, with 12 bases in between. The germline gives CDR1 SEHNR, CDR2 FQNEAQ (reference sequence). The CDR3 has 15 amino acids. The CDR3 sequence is CASSLGRDYTYEQYF. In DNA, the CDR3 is TGTGCCAGCAGCTTAGGTCGAGACTATACCTACGAGCAGTACTTC. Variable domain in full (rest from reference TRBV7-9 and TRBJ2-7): DTGVSQNPRHKITKRGQNVTFRCDPISEHNRLYWYRQTLGQGPEFLTYFQNEAQLEKSRLLSDRFSAERPKGSFSTLEIQRTEQGDSAMYLCASSLGRDYTYEQYFGPGTRLTVT.

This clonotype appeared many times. CDR3 in DNA: TGTGCCAGCCGTAACCGGGCACTTGAAAACACCATATATTTT. Translation gives CASRNRALENTIYF. The rearrangement uses TRBV12-3 or TRBV12-4 and TRBJ1-3; D unclear. This CDR3 region has 14 residues. V was trimmed by 8 bases and J by 6 bases, leaving 17 bases between them.

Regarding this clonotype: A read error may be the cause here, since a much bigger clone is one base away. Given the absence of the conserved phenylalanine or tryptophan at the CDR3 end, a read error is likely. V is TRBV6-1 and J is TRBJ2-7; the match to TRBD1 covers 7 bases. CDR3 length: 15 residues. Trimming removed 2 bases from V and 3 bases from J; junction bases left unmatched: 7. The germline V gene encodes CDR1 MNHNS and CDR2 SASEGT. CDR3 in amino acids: CASSEPWTGVYEQYS. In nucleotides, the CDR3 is TGTGCCAGCAGTGAACCATGGACAGGTGTCTACGAGCAGTACTCC.

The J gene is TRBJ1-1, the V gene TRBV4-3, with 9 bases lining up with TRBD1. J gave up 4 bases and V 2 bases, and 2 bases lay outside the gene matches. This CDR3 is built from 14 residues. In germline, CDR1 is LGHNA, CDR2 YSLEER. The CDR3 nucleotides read TGCGCCAGCAGCCAACAGACAGGGGGCACTGAAGCTTTCTTT. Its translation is CASSQQTGGTEAFF.

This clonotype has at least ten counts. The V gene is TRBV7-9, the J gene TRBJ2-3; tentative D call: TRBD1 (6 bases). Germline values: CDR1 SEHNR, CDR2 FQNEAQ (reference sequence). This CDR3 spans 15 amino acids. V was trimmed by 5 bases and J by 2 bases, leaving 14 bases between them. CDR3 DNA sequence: TGTGCCAGCAGCCCTCTCGGACAGCTCACAGATACGCAGTATTTT. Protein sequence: CASSPLGQLTDTQYF.

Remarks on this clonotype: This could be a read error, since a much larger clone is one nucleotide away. This CDR3 is CASRDVQWEKLLF. As DNA, the CDR3 is TGTGCCAGCAGGGACGTACAGTGGGAAAAACTGCTTTTT. V usage is TRBV6-1 and J usage is TRBJ1-4; D ambiguous. Germline CDR1 and CDR2: MNHNS and SASEGT. The CDR3 runs 13 residues.

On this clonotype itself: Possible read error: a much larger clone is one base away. CDR3 sequence reads: CASSPSLGRAEAFF. The DNA of the CDR3 is TGTGCCAGCAGTCCATCGTTGGGTCGGGCTGAAGCTTTCTTT. This chain uses TRBV12-3 or TRBV12-4 with TRBJ1-1; D unclear. The germline V and J ends were trimmed by 5 bases and 6 bases, with 16 bases remaining between them. CDR3 length: 14 amino acids.

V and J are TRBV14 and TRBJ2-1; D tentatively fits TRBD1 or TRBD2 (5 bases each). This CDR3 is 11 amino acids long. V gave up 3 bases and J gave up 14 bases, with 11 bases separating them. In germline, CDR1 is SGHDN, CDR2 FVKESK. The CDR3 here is CASSQGTSKFF. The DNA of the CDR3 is TGTGCCAGCAGCCAGGGGACGAGTAAGTTCTTC.

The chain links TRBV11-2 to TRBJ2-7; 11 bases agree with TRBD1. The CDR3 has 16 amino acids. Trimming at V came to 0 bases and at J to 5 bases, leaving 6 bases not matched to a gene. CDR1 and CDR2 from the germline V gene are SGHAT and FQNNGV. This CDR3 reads CASSLDGRDRGDEQYF. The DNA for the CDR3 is TGTGCCAGCAGCTTAGACGGCCGGGACAGGGGGGACGAGCAGTACTTC.

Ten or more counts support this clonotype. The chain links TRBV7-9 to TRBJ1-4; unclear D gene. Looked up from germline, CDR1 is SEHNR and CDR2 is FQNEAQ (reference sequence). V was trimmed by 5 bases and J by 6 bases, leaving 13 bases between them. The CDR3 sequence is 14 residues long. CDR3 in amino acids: CASSQRVADEKLFF. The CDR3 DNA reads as TGTGCCAGCAGCCAGAGGGTGGCGGATGAAAAACTGTTTTTT.

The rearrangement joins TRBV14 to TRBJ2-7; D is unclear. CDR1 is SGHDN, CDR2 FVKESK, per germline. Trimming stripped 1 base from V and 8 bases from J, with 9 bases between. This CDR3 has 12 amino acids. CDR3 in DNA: TGTGCCAGCAGCCAAGTGGTTGGGCAGCAGTACTTC. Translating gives CASSQVVGQQYF. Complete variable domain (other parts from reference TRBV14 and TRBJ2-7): EAGVTQFPSHSVIEKGQTVTLRCDPISGHDNLYWYRRVMGKEIKFLLHFVKESKQDESGMPNNRFLAERTGGTYSTLKVQPAELEDSGVYFCASSQVVGQQYFGPGTRLTVT.

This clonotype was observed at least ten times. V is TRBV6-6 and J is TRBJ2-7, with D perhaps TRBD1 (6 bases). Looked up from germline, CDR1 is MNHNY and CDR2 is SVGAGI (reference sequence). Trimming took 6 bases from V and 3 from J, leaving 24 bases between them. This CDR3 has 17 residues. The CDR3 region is CASRRNAGVTNFYEQYF. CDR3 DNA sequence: TGTGCCAGCAGACGAAATGCAGGGGTCACGAATTTCTACGAGCAGTACTTC.

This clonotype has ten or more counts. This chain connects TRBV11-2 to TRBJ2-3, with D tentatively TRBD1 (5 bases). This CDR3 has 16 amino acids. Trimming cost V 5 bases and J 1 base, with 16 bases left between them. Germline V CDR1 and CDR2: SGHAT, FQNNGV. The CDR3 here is CASSPLDTLGTDTQYF. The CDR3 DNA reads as TGTGCCAGCAGCCCCCTGGACACTTTGGGCACAGATACGCAGTATTTT. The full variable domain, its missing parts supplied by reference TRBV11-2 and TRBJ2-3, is EAGVAQSPRYKIIEKRQSVAFWCNPISGHATLYWYQQILGQGPKLLIQFQNNGVVDDSQLPKDRFSAERLKGVDSTLKIQPAKLEDSAVYLCASSPLDTLGTDTQYFGPGTRLTVL.